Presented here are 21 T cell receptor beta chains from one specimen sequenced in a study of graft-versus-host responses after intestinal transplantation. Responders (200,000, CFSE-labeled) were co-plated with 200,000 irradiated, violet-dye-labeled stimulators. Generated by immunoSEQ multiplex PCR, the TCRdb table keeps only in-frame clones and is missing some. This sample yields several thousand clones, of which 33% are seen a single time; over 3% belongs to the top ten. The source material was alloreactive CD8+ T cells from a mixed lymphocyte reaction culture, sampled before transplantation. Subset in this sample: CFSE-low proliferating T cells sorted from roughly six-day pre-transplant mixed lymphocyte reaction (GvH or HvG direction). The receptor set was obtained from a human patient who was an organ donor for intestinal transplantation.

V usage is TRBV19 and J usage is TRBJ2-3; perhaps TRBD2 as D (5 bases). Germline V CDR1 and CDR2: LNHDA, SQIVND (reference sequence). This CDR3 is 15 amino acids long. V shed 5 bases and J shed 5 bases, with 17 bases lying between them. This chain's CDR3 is CASSRDRKGEDTQYF. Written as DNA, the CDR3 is TGTGCCAGTAGTCGCGACCGCAAGGGAGAAGATACGCAGTATTTT.

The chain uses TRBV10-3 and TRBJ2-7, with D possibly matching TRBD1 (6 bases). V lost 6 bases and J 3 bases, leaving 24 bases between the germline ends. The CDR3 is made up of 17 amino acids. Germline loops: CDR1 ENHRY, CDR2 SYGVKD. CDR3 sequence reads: CAIRRYRAPFHYYEQYF. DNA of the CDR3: TGTGCCATCAGAAGATACAGGGCACCATTCCATTACTACGAGCAGTACTTC.

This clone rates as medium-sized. CDR3 sequence: CASSRTAGSSYEQYF. In DNA, the CDR3 is TGTGCCAGCAGTCGAACAGCGGGGAGCTCCTACGAGCAGTACTTC. This chain connects TRBV6-5 to TRBJ2-7; TRBD2 aligns across 7 bases. The V gene's germline CDR1 is MNHEY and CDR2 SVGAGI. V lost 5 bases, J lost 0 bases, and 7 bases stayed unmatched. The CDR3 spans 15 residues.

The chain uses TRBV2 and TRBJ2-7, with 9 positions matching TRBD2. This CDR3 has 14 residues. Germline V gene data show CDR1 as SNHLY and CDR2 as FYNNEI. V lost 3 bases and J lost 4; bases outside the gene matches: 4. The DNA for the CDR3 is TGTGCCAGCAGTGATCCGACTAGCGGTTACGAGCAGTACTTC. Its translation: CASSDPTSGYEQYF.

CDR3 nucleotides: TGCGCCAGCAGCTTAGGTAGCTCAGAGACCCAGTACTTC. It is translated as CASSLGSSETQYF. The chain combines TRBV5-1 with TRBJ2-5; D is unresolved. V lost 2 bases and J lost 4, with 9 bases in between. CDR3 length equals 13 residues. The V gene's germline CDR1 is SGHRS and CDR2 YFSETQ.

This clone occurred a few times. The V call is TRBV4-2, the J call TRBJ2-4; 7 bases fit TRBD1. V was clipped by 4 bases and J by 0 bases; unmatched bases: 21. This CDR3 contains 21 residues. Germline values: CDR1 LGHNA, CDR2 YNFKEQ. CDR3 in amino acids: CASSPAYFPGTVTLAKNIQYF. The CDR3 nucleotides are TGTGCCAGCAGCCCGGCCTATTTTCCCGGGACAGTGACCTTAGCCAAAAACATTCAGTACTTC.

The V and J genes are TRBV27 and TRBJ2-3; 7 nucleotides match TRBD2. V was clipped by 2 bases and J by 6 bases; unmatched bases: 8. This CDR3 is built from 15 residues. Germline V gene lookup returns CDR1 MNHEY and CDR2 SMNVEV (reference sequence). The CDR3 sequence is CASSLTAGDGDTQYF. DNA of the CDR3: TGTGCCAGCAGTTTAACGGCGGGAGACGGGGATACGCAGTATTTT.

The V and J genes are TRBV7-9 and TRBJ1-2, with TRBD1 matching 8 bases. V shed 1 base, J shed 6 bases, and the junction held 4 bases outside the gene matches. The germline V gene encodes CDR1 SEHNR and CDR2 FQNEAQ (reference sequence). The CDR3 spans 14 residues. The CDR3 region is CASSLDNRGDGYTF. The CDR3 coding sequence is TGTGCCAGCAGCTTAGATAACAGGGGGGATGGCTACACCTTC.

Here the CDR3 DNA reads TGTGCCAGCAGGAGTTTTAACTATGGCTACACCTTC. Residues: CASRSFNYGYTF. The rearrangement links TRBV5-4 to TRBJ1-2; no clear D gene. CDR1 SGHNT and CDR2 YYREEE come from the germline V gene (reference sequence). Trimming took off 5 bases at V and 1 base at J, with 6 bases between the two ends. There are 12 residues in the CDR3.

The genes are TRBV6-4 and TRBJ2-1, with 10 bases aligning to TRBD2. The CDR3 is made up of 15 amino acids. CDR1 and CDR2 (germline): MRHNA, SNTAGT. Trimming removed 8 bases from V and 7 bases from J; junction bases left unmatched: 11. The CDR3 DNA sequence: TGTGCCAGCTCCCAAACTAGCGGGGAAATGAATGAGCAGTTCTTC. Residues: CASSQTSGEMNEQFF.

CDR3 residues: CARRALGNGDVSGANVLTF. As DNA, the CDR3 is TGTGCCAGGCGGGCCCTAGGAAACGGGGATGTATCTGGGGCCAACGTCCTGACTTTC. The chain combines TRBV28 with TRBJ2-6, with a weak D call TRBD2 (5 bases). Germline V CDR1 and CDR2: MDHEN, SYDVKM. Trimming removed 9 bases from V and 1 base from J, with 25 bases in between. The CDR3 is made up of 19 amino acids. The whole variable domain, filled in from reference TRBV28 and TRBJ2-6, reads DVKVTQSSRYLVKRTGEKVFLECVQDMDHENMFWYRQDPGLGLRLIYFSYDVKMKEKGDIPEGYSVSREKKERFSLILESASTNQTSMYLCARRALGNGDVSGANVLTFGAGSRLTVL.

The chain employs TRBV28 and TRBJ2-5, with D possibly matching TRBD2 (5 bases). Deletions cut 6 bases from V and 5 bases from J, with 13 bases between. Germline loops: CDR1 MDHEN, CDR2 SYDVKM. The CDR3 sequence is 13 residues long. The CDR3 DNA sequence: TGTGCCAGCAGACCGGACGGCGGGGAGACCCAGTACTTC. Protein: CASRPDGGETQYF.

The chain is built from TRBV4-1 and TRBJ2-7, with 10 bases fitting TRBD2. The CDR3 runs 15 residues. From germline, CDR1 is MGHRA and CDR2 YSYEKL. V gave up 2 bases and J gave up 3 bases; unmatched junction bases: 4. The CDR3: CASSQTRTSGYEQYF. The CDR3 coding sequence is TGCGCCAGCAGCCAAACTAGGACTAGCGGCTACGAGCAGTACTTC.

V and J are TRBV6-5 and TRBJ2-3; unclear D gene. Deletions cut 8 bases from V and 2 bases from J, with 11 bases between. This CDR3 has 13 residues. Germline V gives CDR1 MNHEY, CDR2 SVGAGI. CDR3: CASGLRSTDTQYF. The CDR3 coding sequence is TGTGCCAGCGGGTTGCGGTCCACAGATACGCAGTATTTT.

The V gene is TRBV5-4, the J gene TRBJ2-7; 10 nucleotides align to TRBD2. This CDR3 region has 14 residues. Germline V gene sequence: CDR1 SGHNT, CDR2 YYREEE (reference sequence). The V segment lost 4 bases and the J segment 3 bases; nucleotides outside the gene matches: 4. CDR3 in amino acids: CASSPSSGGYEQYF. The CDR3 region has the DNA TGTGCCAGCAGCCCTTCTAGCGGGGGCTACGAGCAGTACTTC.

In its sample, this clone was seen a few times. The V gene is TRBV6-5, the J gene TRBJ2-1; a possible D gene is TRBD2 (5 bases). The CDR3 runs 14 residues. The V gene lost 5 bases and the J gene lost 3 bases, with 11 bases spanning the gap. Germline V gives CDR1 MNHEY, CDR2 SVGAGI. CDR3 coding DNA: TGTGCCAGCAGTCATGGACTGGACTACAATGAGCAGTTCTTC. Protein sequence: CASSHGLDYNEQFF.

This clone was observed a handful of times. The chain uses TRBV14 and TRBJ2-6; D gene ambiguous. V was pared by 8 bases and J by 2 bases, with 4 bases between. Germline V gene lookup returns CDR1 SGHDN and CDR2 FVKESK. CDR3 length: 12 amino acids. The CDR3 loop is CASAAGANVLTF. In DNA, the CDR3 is TGTGCCAGCGCAGCTGGGGCCAACGTCCTGACTTTC.

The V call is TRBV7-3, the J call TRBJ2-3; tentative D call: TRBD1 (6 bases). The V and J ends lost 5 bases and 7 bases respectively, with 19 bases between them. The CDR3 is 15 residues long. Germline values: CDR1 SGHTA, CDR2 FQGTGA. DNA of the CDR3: TGTGCCAGCAGCCCCACAGGGAATGACCGCTATACGCAGTATTTT. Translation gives CASSPTGNDRYTQYF.

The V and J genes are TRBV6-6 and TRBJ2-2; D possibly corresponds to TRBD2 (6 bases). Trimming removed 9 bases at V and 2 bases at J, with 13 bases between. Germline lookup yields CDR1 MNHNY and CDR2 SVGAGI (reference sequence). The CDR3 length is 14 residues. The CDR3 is CASLGTSNTGELFF. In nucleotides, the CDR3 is TGTGCCAGTCTCGGGACTTCTAACACCGGGGAGCTGTTTTTT.

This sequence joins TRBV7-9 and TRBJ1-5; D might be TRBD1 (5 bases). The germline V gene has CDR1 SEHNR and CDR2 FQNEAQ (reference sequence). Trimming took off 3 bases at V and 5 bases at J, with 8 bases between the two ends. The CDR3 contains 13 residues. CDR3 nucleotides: TGTGCCAGCAGCTTTTGGGGGGATCAGCCCCAGCATTTT. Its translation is CASSFWGDQPQHF.

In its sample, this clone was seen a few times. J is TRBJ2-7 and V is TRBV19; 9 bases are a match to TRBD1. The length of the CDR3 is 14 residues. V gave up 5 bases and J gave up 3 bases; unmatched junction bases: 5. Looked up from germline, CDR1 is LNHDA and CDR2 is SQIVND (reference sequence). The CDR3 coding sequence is TGTGCCAGTAGTCCCGGGACAGGGCTCTACGAGCAGTACTTC. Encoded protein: CASSPGTGLYEQYF.